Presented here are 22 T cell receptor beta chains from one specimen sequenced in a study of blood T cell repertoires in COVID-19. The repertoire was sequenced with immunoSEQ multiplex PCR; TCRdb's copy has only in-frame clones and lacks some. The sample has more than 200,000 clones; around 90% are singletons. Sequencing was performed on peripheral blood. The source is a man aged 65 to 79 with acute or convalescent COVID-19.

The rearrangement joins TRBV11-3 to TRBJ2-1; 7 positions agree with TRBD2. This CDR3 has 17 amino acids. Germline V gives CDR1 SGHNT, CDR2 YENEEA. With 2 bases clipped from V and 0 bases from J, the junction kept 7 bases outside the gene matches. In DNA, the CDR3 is TGTGCCAGCAGCTTAAGCGGGACCATTAGCTCCTACAATGAGCAGTTCTTC. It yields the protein CASSLSGTISSYNEQFF.

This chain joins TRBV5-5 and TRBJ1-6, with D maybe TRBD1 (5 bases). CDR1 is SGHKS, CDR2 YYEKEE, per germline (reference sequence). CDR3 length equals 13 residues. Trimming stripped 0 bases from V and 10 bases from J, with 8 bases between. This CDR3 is CASSLEGESPLHF. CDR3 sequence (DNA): TGTGCCAGCAGCTTGGAAGGGGAATCACCCCTCCACTTT.

CDR3 nucleotide sequence: TGTGCCAGCTCACCATCGACAGCTGGAAACACCATATATTTT. Amino acids: CASSPSTAGNTIYF. The chain has TRBV18 and TRBJ1-3; tentative D call: TRBD1 (5 bases). Trimming left V 2 bases short and J 2 bases short, with 7 bases between. Germline CDR1 and CDR2: KGHSH and LQKENI. The CDR3 runs 14 residues. The full variable domain, its missing parts supplied by reference TRBV18 and TRBJ1-3, is NAGVMQNPRHLVRRRGQEARLRCSPMKGHSHVYWYRQLPEEGLKFMVYLQKENIIDESGMPKERFSAEFPKEGPSILRIQQVVRGDSAAYFCASSPSTAGNTIYFGEGSWLTVV.

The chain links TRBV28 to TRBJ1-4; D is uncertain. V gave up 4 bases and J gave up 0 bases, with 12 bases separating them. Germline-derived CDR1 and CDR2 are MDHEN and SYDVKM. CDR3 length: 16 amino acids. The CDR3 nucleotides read TGTGCCAGCAGTTCCTCAGGCGCCGCAACTAATGAAAAACTGTTTTTT. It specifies CASSSSGAATNEKLFF.

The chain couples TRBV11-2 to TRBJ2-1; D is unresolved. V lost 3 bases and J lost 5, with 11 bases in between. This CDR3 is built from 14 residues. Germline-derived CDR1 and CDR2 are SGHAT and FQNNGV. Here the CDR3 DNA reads TGTGCCAGCAGCTTTAGTTGGGCCAACAATGAGCAGTTCTTC. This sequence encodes CASSFSWANNEQFF.

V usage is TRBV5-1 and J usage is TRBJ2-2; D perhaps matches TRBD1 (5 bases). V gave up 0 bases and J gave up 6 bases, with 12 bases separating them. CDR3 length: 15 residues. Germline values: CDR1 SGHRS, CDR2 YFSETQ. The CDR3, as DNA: TGCGCCAGCAGCTTGGGCGCAGGGCAAGCCGGGGAGCTGTTTTTT. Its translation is CASSLGAGQAGELFF.

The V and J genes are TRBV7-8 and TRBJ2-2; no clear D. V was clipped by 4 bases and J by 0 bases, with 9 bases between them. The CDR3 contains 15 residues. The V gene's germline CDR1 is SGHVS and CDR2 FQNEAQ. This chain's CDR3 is CASSSREANTGELFF. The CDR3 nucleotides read TGTGCCAGCAGCTCCCGAGAAGCGAACACCGGGGAGCTGTTTTTT.

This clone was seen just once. The CDR3 nucleotides read TGTGCCAGCAGCGCGCTACAGGGGGCTGACACTGAAGCTTTCTTT. Residues: CASSALQGADTEAFF. The chain has TRBV9 and TRBJ1-1; 9 bases align to TRBD1. The V gene's germline CDR1 is SGDLS and CDR2 YYNGEE. Germline trimming cut 3 bases from V and 3 bases from J; bases unmatched to any gene: 6. The CDR3 extends over 15 amino acids. Full variable domain (outside the CDR3, taken from reference TRBV9 and TRBJ1-1): DSGVTQTPKHLITATGQRVTLRCSPRSGDLSVYWYQQSLDQGLQFLIQYYNGEERAKGNILERFSAQQFPDLHSELNLSSLELGDSALYFCASSALQGADTEAFFGQGTRLTVV.

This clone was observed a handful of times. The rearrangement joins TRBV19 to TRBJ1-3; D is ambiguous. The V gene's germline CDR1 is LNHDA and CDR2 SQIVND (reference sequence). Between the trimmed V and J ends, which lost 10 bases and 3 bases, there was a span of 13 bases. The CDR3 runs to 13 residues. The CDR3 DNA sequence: TGTGCCACCCGTCGAGCGGGTGGAAACACCATATATTTT. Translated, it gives CATRRAGGNTIYF. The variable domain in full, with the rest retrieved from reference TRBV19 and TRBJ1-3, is DGGITQSPKYLFRKEGQNVTLSCEQNLNHDAMYWYRQDPGQGLRLIYYSQIVNDFQKGDIAEGYSVSREKKESFPLTVTSAQKNPTAFYLCATRRAGGNTIYFGEGSWLTVV.

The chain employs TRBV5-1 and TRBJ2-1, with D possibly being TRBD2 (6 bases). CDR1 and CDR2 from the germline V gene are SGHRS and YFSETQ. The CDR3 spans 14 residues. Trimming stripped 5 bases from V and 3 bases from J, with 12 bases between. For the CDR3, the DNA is TGCGCCAGCAGAACGGGGGAGGTCTACAATGAGCAGTTCTTC. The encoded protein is CASRTGEVYNEQFF.

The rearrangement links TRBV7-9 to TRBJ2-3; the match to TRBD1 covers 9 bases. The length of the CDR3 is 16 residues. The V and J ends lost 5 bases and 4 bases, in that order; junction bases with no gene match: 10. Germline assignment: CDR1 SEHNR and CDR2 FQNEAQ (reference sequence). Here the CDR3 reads CASSPPGTGLSDTQYF. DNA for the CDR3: TGTGCCAGCAGCCCCCCAGGGACAGGGCTATCAGATACGCAGTATTTT.

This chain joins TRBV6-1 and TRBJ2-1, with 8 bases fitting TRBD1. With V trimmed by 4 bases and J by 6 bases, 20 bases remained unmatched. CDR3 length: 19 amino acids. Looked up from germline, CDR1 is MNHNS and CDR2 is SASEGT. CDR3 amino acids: CASSVQASLPGTGPNEQFF. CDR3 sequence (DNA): TGTGCCAGCAGTGTCCAGGCGAGTCTGCCCGGGACAGGACCCAATGAGCAGTTCTTC.

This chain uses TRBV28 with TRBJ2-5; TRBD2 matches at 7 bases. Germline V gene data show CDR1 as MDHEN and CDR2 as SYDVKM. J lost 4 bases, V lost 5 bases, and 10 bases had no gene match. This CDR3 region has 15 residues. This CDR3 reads CASSTPTSSTETQYF. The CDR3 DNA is TGTGCCAGCAGTACTCCGACTAGCTCGACAGAGACCCAGTACTTC.

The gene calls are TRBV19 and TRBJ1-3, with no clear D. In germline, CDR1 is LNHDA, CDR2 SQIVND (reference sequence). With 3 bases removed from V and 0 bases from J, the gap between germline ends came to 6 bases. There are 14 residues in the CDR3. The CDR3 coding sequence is TGTGCCAGTAGTATTTCACACTCTGGAAACACCATATATTTT. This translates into CASSISHSGNTIYF.

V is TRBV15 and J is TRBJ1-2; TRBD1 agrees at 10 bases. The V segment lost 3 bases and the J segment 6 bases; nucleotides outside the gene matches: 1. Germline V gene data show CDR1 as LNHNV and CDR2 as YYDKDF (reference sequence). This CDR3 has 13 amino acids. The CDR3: CATSRGTGDGYTF. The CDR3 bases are TGTGCCACCAGCAGGGGGACAGGGGATGGCTACACCTTC.

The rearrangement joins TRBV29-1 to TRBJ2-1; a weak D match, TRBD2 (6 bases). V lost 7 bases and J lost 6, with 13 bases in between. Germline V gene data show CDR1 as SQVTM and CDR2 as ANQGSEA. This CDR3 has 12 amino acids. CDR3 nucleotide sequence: TGCAGCGCCACCAGACTAGGCAATGAGCAGTTCTTC. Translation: CSATRLGNEQFF.

The CDR3: CASSLDGGSSEKLFF. The CDR3 nucleotides read TGTGCCAGCAGCTTAGACGGGGGTTCGAGTGAAAAACTGTTTTTT. The rearrangement joins TRBV7-9 to TRBJ1-4; D might be TRBD1 (5 bases). V lost 1 base and J lost 7, with 13 bases in between. The CDR3 covers 15 residues. Germline V gene lookup returns CDR1 SEHNR and CDR2 FQNEAQ (reference sequence).

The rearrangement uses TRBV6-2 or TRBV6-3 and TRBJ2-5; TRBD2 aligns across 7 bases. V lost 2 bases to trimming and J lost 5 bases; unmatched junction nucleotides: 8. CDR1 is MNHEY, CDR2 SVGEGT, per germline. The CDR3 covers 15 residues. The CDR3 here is CASSYGAGAGETQYF. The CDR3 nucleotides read TGTGCCAGCAGTTACGGGGCGGGAGCGGGGGAGACCCAGTACTTC.

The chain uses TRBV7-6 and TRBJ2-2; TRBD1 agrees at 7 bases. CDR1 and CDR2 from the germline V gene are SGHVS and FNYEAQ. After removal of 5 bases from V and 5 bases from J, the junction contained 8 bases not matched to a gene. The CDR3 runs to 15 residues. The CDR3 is CASSPAQGNTGELFF. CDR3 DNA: TGTGCCAGCAGCCCGGCACAGGGGAATACCGGGGAGCTGTTTTTT.

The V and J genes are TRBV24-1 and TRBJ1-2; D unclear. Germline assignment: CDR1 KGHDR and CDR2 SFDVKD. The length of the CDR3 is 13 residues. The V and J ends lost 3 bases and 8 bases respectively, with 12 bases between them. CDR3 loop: CATSDEERMGYTF. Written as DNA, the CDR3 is TGTGCCACCAGTGATGAGGAGCGGATGGGCTACACCTTC.

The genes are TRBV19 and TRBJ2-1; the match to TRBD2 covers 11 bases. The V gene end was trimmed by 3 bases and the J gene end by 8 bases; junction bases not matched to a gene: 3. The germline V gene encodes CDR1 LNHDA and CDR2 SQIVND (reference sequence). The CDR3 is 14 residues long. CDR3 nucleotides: TGTGCCAGTAGTATGGGTAGCGGGGGGGATGAGCAGTTCTTC. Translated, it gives CASSMGSGGDEQFF.

CDR3 sequence reads: CASSPLSSYNEQFF. The CDR3 DNA reads as TGTGCCAGCTCACCACTCAGCTCCTACAATGAGCAGTTCTTC. This rearrangement joins TRBV18 to TRBJ2-1; D unresolved. Trimming took off 1 base at V and 0 bases at J, with 4 bases between the two ends. This CDR3 is built from 14 residues. Germline-derived CDR1 and CDR2 are KGHSH and LQKENI.